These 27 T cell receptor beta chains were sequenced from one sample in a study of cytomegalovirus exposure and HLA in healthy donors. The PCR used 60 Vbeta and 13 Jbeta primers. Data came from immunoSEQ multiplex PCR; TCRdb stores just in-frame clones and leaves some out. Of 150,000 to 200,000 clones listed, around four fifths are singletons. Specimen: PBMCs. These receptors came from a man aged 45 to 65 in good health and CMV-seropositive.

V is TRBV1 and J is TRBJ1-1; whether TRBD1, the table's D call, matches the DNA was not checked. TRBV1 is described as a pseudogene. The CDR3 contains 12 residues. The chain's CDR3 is CTSSPTAGRAFF. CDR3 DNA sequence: TGCACCAGCAGCCCCACGGCAGGCCGGGCTTTCTTT.

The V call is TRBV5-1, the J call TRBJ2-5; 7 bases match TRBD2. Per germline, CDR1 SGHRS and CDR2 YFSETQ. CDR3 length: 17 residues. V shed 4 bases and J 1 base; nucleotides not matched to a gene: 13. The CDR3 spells CASSHPTRRGFQETQYF. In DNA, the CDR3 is TGCGCCAGCAGCCACCCTACCAGGCGGGGGTTCCAAGAGACCCAGTACTTC.

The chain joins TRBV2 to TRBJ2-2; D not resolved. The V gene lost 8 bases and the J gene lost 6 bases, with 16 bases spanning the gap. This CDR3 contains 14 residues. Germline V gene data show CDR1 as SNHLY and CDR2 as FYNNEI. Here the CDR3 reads CASGEGMESGELFF. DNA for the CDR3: TGTGCCAGCGGGGAAGGGATGGAGTCCGGGGAGCTGTTTTTT.

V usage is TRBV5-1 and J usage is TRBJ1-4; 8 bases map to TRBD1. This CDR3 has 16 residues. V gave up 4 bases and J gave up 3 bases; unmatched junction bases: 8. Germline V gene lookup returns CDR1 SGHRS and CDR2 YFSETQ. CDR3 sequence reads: CASSQSGGSANEKLFF. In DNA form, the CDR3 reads TGCGCCAGCAGCCAATCAGGGGGCTCGGCTAATGAAAAACTGTTTTTT.

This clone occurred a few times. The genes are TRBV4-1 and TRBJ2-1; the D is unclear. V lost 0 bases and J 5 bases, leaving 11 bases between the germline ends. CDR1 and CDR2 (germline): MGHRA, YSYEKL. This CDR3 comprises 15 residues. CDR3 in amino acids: CASSQERPVNNEQFF. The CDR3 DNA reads TGCGCCAGCAGCCAAGAGAGGCCGGTTAACAATGAGCAGTTCTTC.

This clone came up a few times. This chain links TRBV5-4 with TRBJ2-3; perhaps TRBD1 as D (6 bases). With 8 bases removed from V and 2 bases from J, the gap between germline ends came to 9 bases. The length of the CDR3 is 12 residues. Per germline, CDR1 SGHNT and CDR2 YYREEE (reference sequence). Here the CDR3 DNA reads TGTGCCAGTCAGGGGATCACAGATACGCAGTATTTT. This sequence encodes CASQGITDTQYF.

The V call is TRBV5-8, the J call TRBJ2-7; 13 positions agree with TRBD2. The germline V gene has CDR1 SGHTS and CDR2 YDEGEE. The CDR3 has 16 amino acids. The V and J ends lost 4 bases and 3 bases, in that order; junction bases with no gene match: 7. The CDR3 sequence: CASSAGTSGTVYEQYF. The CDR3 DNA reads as TGTGCCAGCAGCGCTGGGACTAGCGGGACGGTCTACGAGCAGTACTTC.

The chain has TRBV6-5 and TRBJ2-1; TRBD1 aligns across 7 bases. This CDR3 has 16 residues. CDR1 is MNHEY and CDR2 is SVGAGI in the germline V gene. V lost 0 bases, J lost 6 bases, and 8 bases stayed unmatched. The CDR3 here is CASSYSKARGPNEQFF. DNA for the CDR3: TGTGCCAGCAGTTACTCGAAGGCGAGGGGGCCCAATGAGCAGTTCTTC.

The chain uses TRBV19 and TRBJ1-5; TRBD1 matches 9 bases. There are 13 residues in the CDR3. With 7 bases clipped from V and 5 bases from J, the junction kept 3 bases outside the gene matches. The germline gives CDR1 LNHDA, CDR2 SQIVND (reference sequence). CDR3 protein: CASNGQGYQPQHF. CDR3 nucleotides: TGTGCCAGTAATGGACAGGGGTATCAGCCCCAGCATTTT.

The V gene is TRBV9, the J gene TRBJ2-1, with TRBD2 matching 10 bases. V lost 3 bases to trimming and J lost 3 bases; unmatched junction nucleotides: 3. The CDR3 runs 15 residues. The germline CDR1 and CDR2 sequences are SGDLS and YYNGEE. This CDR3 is CASSATSGFYNEQFF. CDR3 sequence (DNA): TGTGCCAGCAGCGCGACTAGCGGGTTCTACAATGAGCAGTTCTTC.

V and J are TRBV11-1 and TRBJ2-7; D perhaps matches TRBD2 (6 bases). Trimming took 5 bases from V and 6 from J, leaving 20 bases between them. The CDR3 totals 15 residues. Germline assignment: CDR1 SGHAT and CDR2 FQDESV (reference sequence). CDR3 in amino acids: CASSRGIVGGSEQYF. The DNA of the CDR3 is TGTGCCAGCAGCCGAGGGATAGTCGGGGGATCCGAGCAGTACTTC.

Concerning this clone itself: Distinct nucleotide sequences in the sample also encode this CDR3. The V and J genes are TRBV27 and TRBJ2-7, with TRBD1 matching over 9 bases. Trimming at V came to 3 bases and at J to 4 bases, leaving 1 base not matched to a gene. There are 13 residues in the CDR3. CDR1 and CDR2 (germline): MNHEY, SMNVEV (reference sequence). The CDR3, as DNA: TGTGCCAGCAGTTTCGGGACAGGGTACGAGCAGTACTTC. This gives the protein CASSFGTGYEQYF.

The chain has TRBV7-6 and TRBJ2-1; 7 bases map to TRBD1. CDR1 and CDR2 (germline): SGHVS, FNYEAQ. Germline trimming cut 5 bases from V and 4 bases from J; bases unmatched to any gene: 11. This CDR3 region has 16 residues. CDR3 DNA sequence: TGTGCCAGCAGCCCCACTTCAGGGGGTACGTACAATGAGCAGTTCTTC. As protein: CASSPTSGGTYNEQFF.

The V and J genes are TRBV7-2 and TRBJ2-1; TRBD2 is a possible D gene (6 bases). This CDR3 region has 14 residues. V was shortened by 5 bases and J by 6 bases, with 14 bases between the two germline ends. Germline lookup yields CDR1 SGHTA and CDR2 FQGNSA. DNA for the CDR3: TGTGCCAGCAGCCGAACTAGCCCCCTCAATGAGCAGTTCTTC. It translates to CASSRTSPLNEQFF.

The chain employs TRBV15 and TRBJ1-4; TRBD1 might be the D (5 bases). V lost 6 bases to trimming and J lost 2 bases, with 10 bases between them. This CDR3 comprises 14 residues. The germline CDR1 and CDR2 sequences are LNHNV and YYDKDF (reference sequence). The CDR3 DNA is TGTGCCACCAGAAAAGGGGATACTAATGAAAAACTGTTTTTT. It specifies CATRKGDTNEKLFF.

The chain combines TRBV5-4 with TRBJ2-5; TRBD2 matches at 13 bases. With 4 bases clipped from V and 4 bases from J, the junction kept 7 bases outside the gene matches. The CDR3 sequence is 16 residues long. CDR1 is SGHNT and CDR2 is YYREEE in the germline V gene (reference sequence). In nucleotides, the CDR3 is TGTGCCAGCAGCCCGACTAGCGGGGGGCGGGGAGAGACCCAGTACTTC. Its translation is CASSPTSGGRGETQYF.

CDR3 coding DNA: TGTGCCAGCAGTGACAGGGGACCTTACGAGCAGTACTTC. It encodes CASSDRGPYEQYF. The V and J genes are TRBV6-6 and TRBJ2-7, with TRBD1 matching over 8 bases. The V gene end was trimmed by 5 bases and the J gene end by 4 bases; junction bases not matched to a gene: 4. The CDR3 totals 13 residues. Germline CDR1 MNHNY, CDR2 SVGAGI (reference sequence).

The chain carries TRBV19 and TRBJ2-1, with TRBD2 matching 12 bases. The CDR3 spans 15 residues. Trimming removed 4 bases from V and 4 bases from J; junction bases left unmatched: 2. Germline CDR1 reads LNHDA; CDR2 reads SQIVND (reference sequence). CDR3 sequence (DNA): TGTGCCAGTAGTAGGACTAGCGGGAATTACAATGAGCAGTTCTTC. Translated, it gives CASSRTSGNYNEQFF.

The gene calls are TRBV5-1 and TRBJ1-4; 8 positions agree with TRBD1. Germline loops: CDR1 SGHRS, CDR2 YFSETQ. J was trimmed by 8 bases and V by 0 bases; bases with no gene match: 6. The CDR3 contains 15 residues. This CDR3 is CASSLVQGALEKLFF. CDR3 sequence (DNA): TGCGCCAGCAGCTTGGTGCAGGGGGCCTTGGAAAAACTGTTTTTT.

CDR3 DNA sequence: TGTGCCAGCAGTGAAGGGGCGGGGCCGGGCTACACCTTC. Translating it yields CASSEGAGPGYTF. V is TRBV2 and J is TRBJ1-2, with D perhaps TRBD1 (5 bases). Trimming took 1 base from V and 8 from J, leaving 11 bases between them. Germline V gene sequence: CDR1 SNHLY, CDR2 FYNNEI. The CDR3 runs to 13 residues.

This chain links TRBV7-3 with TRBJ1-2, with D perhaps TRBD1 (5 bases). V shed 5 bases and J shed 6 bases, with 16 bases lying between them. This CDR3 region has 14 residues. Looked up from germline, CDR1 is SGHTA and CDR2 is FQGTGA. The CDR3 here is CASSPSGRLDGYTF. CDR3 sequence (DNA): TGTGCCAGCAGCCCTTCAGGGAGGCTAGATGGCTACACCTTC.

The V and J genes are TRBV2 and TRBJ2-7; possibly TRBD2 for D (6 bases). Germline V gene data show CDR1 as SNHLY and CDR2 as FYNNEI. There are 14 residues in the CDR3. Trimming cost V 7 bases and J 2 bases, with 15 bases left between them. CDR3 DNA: TGTGCCAGCACTCCGTGGAGGGCGGCCTACGAGCAGTACTTC. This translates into CASTPWRAAYEQYF.

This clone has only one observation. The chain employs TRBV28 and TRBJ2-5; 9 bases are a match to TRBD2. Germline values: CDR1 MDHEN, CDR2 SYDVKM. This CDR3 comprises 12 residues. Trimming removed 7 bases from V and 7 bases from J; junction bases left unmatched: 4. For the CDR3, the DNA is TGTGCCAGCATAGCGGGAGTAGGGACCCAGTACTTC. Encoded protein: CASIAGVGTQYF. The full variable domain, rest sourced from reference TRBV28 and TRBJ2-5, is DVKVTQSSRYLVKRTGEKVFLECVQDMDHENMFWYRQDPGLGLRLIYFSYDVKMKEKGDIPEGYSVSREKKERFSLILESASTNQTSMYLCASIAGVGTQYFGPGTRLLVL.

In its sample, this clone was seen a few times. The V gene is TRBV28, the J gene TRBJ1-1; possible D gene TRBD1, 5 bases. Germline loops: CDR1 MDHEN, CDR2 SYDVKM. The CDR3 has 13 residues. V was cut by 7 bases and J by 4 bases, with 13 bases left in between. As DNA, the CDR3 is TGTGCCAGCACTCTGGGGGGGGTCACTGAAGCTTTCTTT. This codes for CASTLGGVTEAFF.

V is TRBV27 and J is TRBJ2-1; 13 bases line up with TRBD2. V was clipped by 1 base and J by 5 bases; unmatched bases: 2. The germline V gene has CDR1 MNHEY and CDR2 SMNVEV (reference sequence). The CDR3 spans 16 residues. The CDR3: CASSLFGLAGDNEQFF. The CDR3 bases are TGTGCCAGCAGTTTATTCGGACTAGCGGGGGACAATGAGCAGTTCTTC.

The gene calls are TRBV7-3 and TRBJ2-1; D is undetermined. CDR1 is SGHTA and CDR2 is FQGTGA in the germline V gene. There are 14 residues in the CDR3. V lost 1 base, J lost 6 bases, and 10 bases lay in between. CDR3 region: CASSLNLLGNEQFF. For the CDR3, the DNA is TGTGCCAGCAGCTTAAATCTCCTAGGCAATGAGCAGTTCTTC.

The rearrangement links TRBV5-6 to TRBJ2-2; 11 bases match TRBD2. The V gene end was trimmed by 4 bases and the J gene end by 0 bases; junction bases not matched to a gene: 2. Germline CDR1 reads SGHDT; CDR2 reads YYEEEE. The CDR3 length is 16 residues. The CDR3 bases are TGTGCCAGCAGCCCGGGACTAGCGGCGAACACCGGGGAGCTGTTTTTT. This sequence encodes CASSPGLAANTGELFF.